The 25 T cell receptor beta chains in this list originate from one sample, sequenced in a study of T cell repertoires in cytomegalovirus infection. From the reads, TCRdb called clonotypes with MiXCR, one entry per CDR3 protein. The profile shows 300,000 to 450,000 distinct CDR3 sequences, about a sixth of them singletons. Sequenced material: PBMCs. The receptors derive from a human donor in good health (CMV status not recorded). Some clones in this sample may be carry-over from other donors' samples.

The V call is TRBV6-6, the J call TRBJ1-3, with 8 bases that match TRBD1. CDR3 size: 16 residues. V gave up 7 bases and J gave up 3 bases; unmatched junction bases: 11. CDR1 MNHNY and CDR2 SVGAGI come from the germline V gene (reference sequence). The CDR3 DNA follows: TGTGCCAGCACCGAATCAGGGGGCGCAAGTGGAAACACCATATATTTT. This gives the protein CASTESGGASGNTIYF.

The CDR3 sequence: CSGSGGGETQYF. CDR3 bases: TGCAGCGGTAGCGGGGGAGGAGAGACCCAGTACTTC. The chain joins TRBV29-1 to TRBJ2-5; TRBD2 agrees at 9 bases. The CDR3 has 12 residues. CDR1 is SQVTM, CDR2 ANQGSEA, per germline. The J segment lost 4 bases and the V segment lost 7 bases, leaving 4 bases of the junction unmatched.

A note on this clonotype: A much larger clonotype is one base distant, so this may be a read error. V usage is TRBV6-6 and J usage is TRBJ2-7; 7 nucleotides align to TRBD1. Germline values: CDR1 MNHNY, CDR2 SVGAGI (reference sequence). This CDR3 comprises 14 residues. The CDR3 region is CTSSDPGTAYEQYF. CDR3 sequence (DNA): TGTACCAGCAGTGACCCCGGGACAGCCTACGAGCAGTACTTC.

This clonotype was counted a few times. The rearrangement links TRBV6-2 or TRBV6-3 to TRBJ2-7; TRBD2 matches 11 bases. V lost 5 bases to trimming and J lost 5 bases; unmatched junction nucleotides: 5. This CDR3 comprises 14 residues. The V gene's germline CDR1 is MNHEY and CDR2 SVGEGT. CDR3 sequence: CASSQLAGVDEQYF. CDR3 nucleotide sequence: TGTGCCAGCAGTCAACTAGCGGGAGTAGACGAGCAGTACTTC.

This clonotype was recorded many times. The chain uses TRBV7-6 and TRBJ1-4; D is ambiguous. Between the trimmed V and J ends, which lost 5 bases and 2 bases, there was a span of 15 bases. Germline V gives CDR1 SGHVS, CDR2 FNYEAQ. The CDR3 runs 16 residues. Here the CDR3 reads CASSLKTTGTNEKLFF. In DNA, the CDR3 is TGTGCCAGCAGCCTTAAAACGACGGGGACTAATGAAAAACTGTTTTTT.

The rearrangement uses TRBV6-1 and TRBJ2-3, with no clear D. V lost 7 bases and J lost 0, with 11 bases in between. The CDR3 contains 14 residues. Germline lookup yields CDR1 MNHNS and CDR2 SASEGT. CDR3 residues: CASTPAYSTDTQYF. For the CDR3, the DNA is TGTGCCAGCACGCCCGCGTATAGCACAGATACGCAGTATTTT.

Concerning this clonotype itself: An end of the junction does not agree with germline; a read error may underlie this. The V gene is TRBV20-1, the J gene TRBJ2-1; 11 nucleotides match TRBD2. This CDR3 is 14 amino acids long. The germline V gene has CDR1 DFQATT and CDR2 SNEGSKA (reference sequence). The CDR3 spells CSLQLAGVFNEQLF. The CDR3 nucleotides are TGCAGCCTACAACTAGCGGGAGTTTTCAATGAGCAGCTCTTC.

The chain links TRBV20-1 to TRBJ2-2; D possibly corresponds to TRBD2 (6 bases). Germline CDR1 and CDR2: DFQATT and SNEGSKA (reference sequence). CDR3 length: 16 amino acids. V was cut by 0 bases and J by 4 bases, with 15 bases left in between. Written as DNA, the CDR3 is TGCAGTGCTAGAGATCGACGACTAGGAATCACCGGGGAGCTGTTTTTT. It encodes CSARDRRLGITGELFF.

The rearrangement links TRBV20-1 to TRBJ2-3, with D uncertain. The CDR3 has 15 residues. V lost 3 bases, J lost 0 bases, and 13 bases lay in between. Germline V gene data show CDR1 as DFQATT and CDR2 as SNEGSKA (reference sequence). The chain's CDR3 is CSASDAALSTDTQYF. As DNA, the CDR3 is TGCAGTGCTAGCGACGCGGCACTTAGCACAGATACGCAGTATTTT.

This chain joins TRBV29-1 and TRBJ1-1, with a weak D call TRBD1 (5 bases). CDR1 is SQVTM, CDR2 ANQGSEA, per germline. The CDR3 runs 16 residues. With 7 bases removed from V and 4 bases from J, the gap between germline ends came to 25 bases. The CDR3 DNA reads as TGCAGCGCCCTATCCATGGGCCGCAGGGACGGCACTGAAGCTTTCTTT. Its protein is CSALSMGRRDGTEAFF.

A few counts support this clonotype. This CDR3 is CATLAGQGYTGELFF. CDR3 sequence (DNA): TGTGCCACTTTGGCCGGACAGGGTTACACCGGGGAGCTGTTTTTT. J is TRBJ2-2 and V is TRBV10-3; 8 nucleotides agree with TRBD1. The CDR3 extends over 15 amino acids. Trimming took 10 bases from V and 3 from J; bases not matched to a gene: 10. Germline V lookup: CDR1 ENHRY, CDR2 SYGVKD.

Points on this clonotype: This clone may be a read error of a much larger clone one base away. The genes are TRBV2 and TRBJ2-1; D might be TRBD2 (5 bases). CDR1 and CDR2 (germline): SNHLY, FYNNEI. There are 15 residues in the CDR3. Trimming took 8 bases from V and 0 from J, leaving 14 bases between them. Written as DNA, the CDR3 is TGTGCCAGCCAATCAGCGGAGAGCTCCTACAATGAGCAGTTCTTC. It specifies CASQSAESSYNEQFF. Drawing the rest from reference TRBV2 and TRBJ2-1, the complete variable domain is EPEVTQTPSHQVTQMGQEVILRCVPISNHLYFYWYRQILGQKVEFLVSFYNNEISEKSEIFDDQFSVERPDGSNFTLKIRSTKLEDSAMYFCASQSAESSYNEQFFGPGTRLTVL.

In its sample, this clonotype was seen a few times. The V gene is TRBV2, the J gene TRBJ2-3, with 9 bases that match TRBD1. With V trimmed by 11 bases and J by 2 bases, 8 bases remained unmatched. This CDR3 has 14 amino acids. The germline gives CDR1 SNHLY, CDR2 FYNNEI. The DNA of the CDR3 is TGTGCCGGCAAGACAGGGGGTCTCACAGATACGCAGTATTTT. As protein: CAGKTGGLTDTQYF.

This clonotype was recorded many times. The chain links TRBV7-2 to TRBJ2-7; 7 nucleotides agree with TRBD2. This CDR3 spans 14 amino acids. Germline V gives CDR1 SGHTA, CDR2 FQGNSA. J was trimmed by 2 bases and V by 4 bases; bases with no gene match: 5. CDR3: CASSSQRGPYEQYF. CDR3 DNA: TGTGCCAGCAGCTCTCAGCGGGGCCCCTACGAGCAGTACTTC.

This clonotype occurred many times. The chain is built from TRBV7-8 and TRBJ1-6, with D possibly TRBD1 on 5 matching bases. This CDR3 region has 16 residues. In germline, CDR1 is SGHVS, CDR2 FQNEAQ. V shed 1 base and J shed 9 bases, with 16 bases lying between them. The CDR3 protein is CASSLGVGGFLSPLHF. CDR3 coding DNA: TGTGCCAGCAGCTTAGGCGTGGGGGGATTTCTTTCACCCCTCCACTTT.

At least ten counts were recorded for this clonotype. The genes are TRBV7-2 and TRBJ1-1; a weak D match, TRBD1 (5 bases). Trimming pared 10 bases from V and 5 bases from J, leaving 17 bases between. The germline V gene encodes CDR1 SGHTA and CDR2 FQGNSA. This CDR3 comprises 13 residues. CDR3 sequence: CATKGRENTEAFF. The CDR3 DNA reads as TGTGCCACCAAGGGCAGGGAAAATACTGAAGCTTTCTTT.

This clonotype was counted ten times or more. V is TRBV7-9 and J is TRBJ2-7, with 7 nucleotides matching TRBD1. The germline V gene has CDR1 SEHNR and CDR2 FQNEAQ (reference sequence). The CDR3 extends over 14 amino acids. Unmatched junction bases numbered 9, after V lost 8 bases and J lost 2 bases. This CDR3 reads CASQRGTETYEQYF. CDR3 nucleotides: TGTGCCAGCCAACGAGGGACAGAGACCTACGAGCAGTACTTC. Full variable domain (remainder filled in from reference TRBV7-9 and TRBJ2-7): DTGVSQNPRHKITKRGQNVTFRCDPISEHNRLYWYRQTLGQGPEFLTYFQNEAQLEKSRLLSDRFSAERPKGSFSTLEIQRTEQGDSAMYLCASQRGTETYEQYFGPGTRLTVT.

The J gene is TRBJ1-2, the V gene TRBV7-2; D is unclear. Trimming shortened V by 6 bases and J by 4 bases, and 15 bases separated the two germline ends. The CDR3 is 14 residues long. The germline V gene encodes CDR1 SGHTA and CDR2 FQGNSA. Here the CDR3 reads CASSSPGAGYGYTF. The CDR3 DNA sequence: TGTGCCAGCAGTTCTCCGGGCGCGGGCTATGGCTACACCTTC.

This chain connects TRBV14 to TRBJ1-6; tentative D call: TRBD1 (6 bases). The CDR3 totals 13 residues. Per the germline V gene, CDR1 is SGHDN and CDR2 is FVKESK. V gave up 8 bases and J gave up 6 bases, with 11 bases separating them. For the CDR3, the DNA is TGTGCCAGCCGGGGGCAGGCTAATTCACCCCTCCACTTT. This encodes CASRGQANSPLHF.

There are many counts of this clonotype. The chain joins TRBV11-2 to TRBJ2-1; maybe TRBD2 (5 bases). Germline CDR1 reads SGHAT; CDR2 reads FQNNGV. Between the trimmed V and J ends, which lost 1 base and 0 bases, there was a span of 10 bases. The CDR3 spans 16 residues. DNA of the CDR3: TGTGCCAGCAGCTTAGGGGCTAGCACCTCCTACAATGAGCAGTTCTTC. Translating it yields CASSLGASTSYNEQFF.

This clonotype has a handful of counts. The chain is built from TRBV20-1 and TRBJ1-5; no clear D gene. The CDR3 totals 13 residues. V lost 1 base to trimming and J lost 6 bases, with 10 bases between them. CDR1 DFQATT and CDR2 SNEGSKA come from the germline V gene (reference sequence). The CDR3 sequence is CSARVAGSQPQHF. The CDR3 DNA reads TGCAGTGCTAGAGTAGCGGGAAGTCAGCCCCAGCATTTT.

V is TRBV5-1 and J is TRBJ1-2; D gene ambiguous. The CDR3 loop spans 15 amino acids. V lost 0 bases and J 4 bases, leaving 13 bases between the germline ends. Germline CDR1 is SGHRS and CDR2 is YFSETQ. CDR3 sequence: CASSLVGDRGYGYTF. Here the CDR3 DNA reads TGCGCCAGCAGCTTGGTCGGGGATCGTGGCTATGGCTACACCTTC.

This clonotype came up many times. The chain carries TRBV11-2 and TRBJ2-1, with 12 bases matching TRBD2. V shed 5 bases and J 9 bases; nucleotides not matched to a gene: 5. The CDR3 extends over 14 amino acids. The germline V gene encodes CDR1 SGHAT and CDR2 FQNNGV. The CDR3 loop is CASSLGLAGFEQFF. DNA for the CDR3: TGTGCCAGCAGCCTGGGACTAGCGGGTTTTGAGCAGTTCTTC.

This clonotype was picked up many times. V is TRBV28 and J is TRBJ2-7, with D unclear. From germline, CDR1 is MDHEN and CDR2 SYDVKM. This CDR3 comprises 12 residues. Trimming removed 6 bases at V and 2 bases at J, with 8 bases between. CDR3 nucleotides: TGTGCCAGCAGCAATGGACCCTACGAGCAGTACTTC. Translating gives CASSNGPYEQYF. Full variable domain (remainder filled in from reference TRBV28 and TRBJ2-7): DVKVTQSSRYLVKRTGEKVFLECVQDMDHENMFWYRQDPGLGLRLIYFSYDVKMKEKGDIPEGYSVSREKKERFSLILESASTNQTSMYLCASSNGPYEQYFGPGTRLTVT.

This sequence joins TRBV6-4 and TRBJ1-2; TRBD1 aligns across 11 bases. From germline, CDR1 is MRHNA and CDR2 SNTAGT. V shed 2 bases and J 7 bases; nucleotides not matched to a gene: 9. The length of the CDR3 is 16 residues. The CDR3 reads CASSDGGTGGLSGYTF. In DNA form, the CDR3 reads TGTGCCAGCAGTGACGGGGGGACAGGGGGTCTCTCTGGCTACACCTTC.